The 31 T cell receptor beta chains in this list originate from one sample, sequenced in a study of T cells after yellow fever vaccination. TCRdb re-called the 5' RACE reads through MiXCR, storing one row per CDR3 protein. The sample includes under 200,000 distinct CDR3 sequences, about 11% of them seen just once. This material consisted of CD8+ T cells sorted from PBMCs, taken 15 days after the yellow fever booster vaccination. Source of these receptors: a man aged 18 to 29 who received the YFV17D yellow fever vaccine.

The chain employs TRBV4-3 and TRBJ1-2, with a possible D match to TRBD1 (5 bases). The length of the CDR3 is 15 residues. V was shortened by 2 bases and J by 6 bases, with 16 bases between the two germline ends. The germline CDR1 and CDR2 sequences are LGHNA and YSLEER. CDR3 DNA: TGCGCCAGCAGCCAAAAGGGGCAGGTCCCTGATGGCTACACCTTC. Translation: CASSQKGQVPDGYTF.

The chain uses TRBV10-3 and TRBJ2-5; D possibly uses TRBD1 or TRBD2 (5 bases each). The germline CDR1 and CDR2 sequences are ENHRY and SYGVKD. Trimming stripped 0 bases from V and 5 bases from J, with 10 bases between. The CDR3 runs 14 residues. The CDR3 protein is CAISESGVQETQYF. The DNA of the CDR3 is TGTGCCATCAGTGAGTCGGGGGTCCAGGAGACCCAGTACTTC.

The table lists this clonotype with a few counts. CDR3 nucleotide sequence: TGTGCCAGCAGTCCGGAAGGGTTGTATGAGCAGTTCTTC. Its translation: CASSPEGLYEQFF. The J gene is TRBJ2-1, the V gene TRBV12-3 or TRBV12-4, with D uncertain. The CDR3 is 13 residues long. The V end lost 5 bases, the J end lost 8 bases, and 13 bases lay between the germline ends.

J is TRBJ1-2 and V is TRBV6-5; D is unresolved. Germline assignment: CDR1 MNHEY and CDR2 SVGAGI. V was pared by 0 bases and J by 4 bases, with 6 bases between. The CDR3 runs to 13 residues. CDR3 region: CASSYSAIYGYTF. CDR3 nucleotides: TGTGCCAGCAGTTACTCGGCCATCTATGGCTACACCTTC.

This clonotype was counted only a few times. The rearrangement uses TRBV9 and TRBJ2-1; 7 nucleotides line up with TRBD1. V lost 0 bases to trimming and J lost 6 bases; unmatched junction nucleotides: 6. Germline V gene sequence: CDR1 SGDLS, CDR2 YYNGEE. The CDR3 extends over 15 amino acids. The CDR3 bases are TGTGCCAGCAGCGTAGGAGGGGGCTGGTTCAATGAGCAGTTCTTC. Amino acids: CASSVGGGWFNEQFF.

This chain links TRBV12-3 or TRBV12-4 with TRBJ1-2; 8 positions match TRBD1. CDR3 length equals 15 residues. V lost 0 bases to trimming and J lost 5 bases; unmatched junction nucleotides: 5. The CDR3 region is CASSLAPGGVYGYTF. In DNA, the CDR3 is TGTGCCAGCAGTTTAGCGCCAGGGGGCGTTTATGGCTACACCTTC.

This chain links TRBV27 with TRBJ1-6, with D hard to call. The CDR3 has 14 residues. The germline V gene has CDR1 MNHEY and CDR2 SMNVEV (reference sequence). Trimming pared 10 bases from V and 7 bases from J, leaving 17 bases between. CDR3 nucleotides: TGTGCCACCATGCCGGGCTTCGGAAATTCACCCCTCCACTTT. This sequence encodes CATMPGFGNSPLHF.

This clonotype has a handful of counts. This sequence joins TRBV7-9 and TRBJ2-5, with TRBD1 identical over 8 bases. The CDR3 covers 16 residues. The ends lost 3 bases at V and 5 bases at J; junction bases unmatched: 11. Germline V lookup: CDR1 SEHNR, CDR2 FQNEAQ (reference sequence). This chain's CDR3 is CASSFTWTGKWETQYF. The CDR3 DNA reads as TGTGCCAGCAGCTTCACCTGGACAGGGAAGTGGGAGACCCAGTACTTC. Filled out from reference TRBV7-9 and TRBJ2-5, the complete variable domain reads DTGVSQNPRHKITKRGQNVTFRCDPISEHNRLYWYRQTLGQGPEFLTYFQNEAQLEKSRLLSDRFSAERPKGSFSTLEIQRTEQGDSAMYLCASSFTWTGKWETQYFGPGTRLLVL.

CDR3 bases: TGCGCCAGCAGCTTGGCCCGGCTGAACACTGAAGCTTTCTTT. It specifies CASSLARLNTEAFF. This sequence joins TRBV5-1 and TRBJ1-1; D gene ambiguous. The V gene lost 0 bases and the J gene lost 0 bases, with 6 bases spanning the gap. Germline CDR1 is SGHRS and CDR2 is YFSETQ. The length of the CDR3 is 14 residues. The whole variable domain, remainder taken from reference TRBV5-1 and TRBJ1-1, is KAGVTQTPRYLIKTRGQQVTLSCSPISGHRSVSWYQQTPGQGLQFLFEYFSETQRNKGNFPGRFSGRQFSNSRSEMNVSTLELGDSALYLCASSLARLNTEAFFGQGTRLTVV.

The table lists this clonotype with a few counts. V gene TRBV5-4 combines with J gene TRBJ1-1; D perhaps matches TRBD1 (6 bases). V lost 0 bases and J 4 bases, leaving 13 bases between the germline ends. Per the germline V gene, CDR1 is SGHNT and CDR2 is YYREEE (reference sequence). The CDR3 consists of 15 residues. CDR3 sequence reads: CASSLEGAGATEAFF. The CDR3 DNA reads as TGTGCCAGCAGCTTGGAGGGAGCAGGGGCCACTGAAGCTTTCTTT.

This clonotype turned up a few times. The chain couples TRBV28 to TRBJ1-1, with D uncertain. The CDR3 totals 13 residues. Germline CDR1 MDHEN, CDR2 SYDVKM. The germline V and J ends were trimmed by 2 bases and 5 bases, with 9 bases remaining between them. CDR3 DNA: TGTGCCAGCAGTTTAGGGCGTTTTACTGAAGCTTTCTTT. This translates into CASSLGRFTEAFF.

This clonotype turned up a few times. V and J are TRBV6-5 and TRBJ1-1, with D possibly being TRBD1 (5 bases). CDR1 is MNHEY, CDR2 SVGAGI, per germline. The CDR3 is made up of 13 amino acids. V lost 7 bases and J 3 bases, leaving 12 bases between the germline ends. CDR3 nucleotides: TGTGCCAGCAAACTTCCAGGGTACACTGAAGCTTTCTTT. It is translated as CASKLPGYTEAFF.

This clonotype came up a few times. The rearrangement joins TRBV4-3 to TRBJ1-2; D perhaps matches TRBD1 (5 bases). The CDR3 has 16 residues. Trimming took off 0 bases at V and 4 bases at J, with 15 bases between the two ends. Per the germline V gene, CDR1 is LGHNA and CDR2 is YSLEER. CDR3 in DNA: TGCGCCAGCAGCCAAGATGGGGACCTCTTGGGCTATGGCTACACCTTC. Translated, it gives CASSQDGDLLGYGYTF.

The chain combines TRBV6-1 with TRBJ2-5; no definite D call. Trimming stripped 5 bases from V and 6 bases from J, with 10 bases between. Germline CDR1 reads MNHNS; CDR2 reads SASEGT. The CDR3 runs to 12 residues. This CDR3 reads CASSPRLKTQYF. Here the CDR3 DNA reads TGTGCCAGCAGTCCAAGATTGAAGACCCAGTACTTC.

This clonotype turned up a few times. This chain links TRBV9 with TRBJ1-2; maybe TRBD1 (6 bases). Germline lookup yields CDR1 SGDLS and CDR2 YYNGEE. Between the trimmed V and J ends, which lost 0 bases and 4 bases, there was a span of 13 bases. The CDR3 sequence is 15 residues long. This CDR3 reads CASSVAGGAGYGYTF. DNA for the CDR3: TGTGCCAGCAGCGTAGCGGGGGGCGCCGGCTATGGCTACACCTTC. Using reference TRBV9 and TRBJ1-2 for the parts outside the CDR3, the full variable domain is DSGVTQTPKHLITATGQRVTLRCSPRSGDLSVYWYQQSLDQGLQFLIQYYNGEERAKGNILERFSAQQFPDLHSELNLSSLELGDSALYFCASSVAGGAGYGYTFGSGTRLTVV.

The CDR3 is CASSFPNTEAFF. The CDR3 DNA sequence: TGTGCCAGCAGTTTCCCGAACACTGAAGCTTTCTTT. This chain joins TRBV28 and TRBJ1-1; D is unresolved. Germline-derived CDR1 and CDR2 are MDHEN and SYDVKM. V was clipped by 3 bases and J by 1 base, with 3 bases between them. The CDR3 runs to 12 residues.

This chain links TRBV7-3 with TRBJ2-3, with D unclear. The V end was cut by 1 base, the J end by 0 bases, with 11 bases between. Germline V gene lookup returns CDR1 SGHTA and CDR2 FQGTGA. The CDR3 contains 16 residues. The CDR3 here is CASSLMGRSSTDTQYF. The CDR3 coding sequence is TGTGCCAGCAGCTTAATGGGTCGTTCTAGCACAGATACGCAGTATTTT.

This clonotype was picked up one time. The CDR3 spells CASSRGQHDQPQHF. The CDR3 DNA reads as TGTGCCAGCAGCCGAGGTCAACATGATCAGCCCCAGCATTTT. This chain links TRBV3-1 with TRBJ1-5; D unclear. V was pared by 4 bases and J by 5 bases, with 12 bases between. This CDR3 contains 14 residues. Germline assignment: CDR1 LGHDT and CDR2 YNNKEL (reference sequence).

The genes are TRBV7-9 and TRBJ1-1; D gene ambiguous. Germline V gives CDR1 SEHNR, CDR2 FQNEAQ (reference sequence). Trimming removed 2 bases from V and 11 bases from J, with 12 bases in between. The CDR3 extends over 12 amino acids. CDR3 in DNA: TGTGCCAGCAGCTTAAGTTCCCGCAAGGCTTTCTTT. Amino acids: CASSLSSRKAFF.

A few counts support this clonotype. CDR3 nucleotides: TGTGCCAGCAGTTTACAGTGGGGGAACGAGCAGTACTTC. As protein: CASSLQWGNEQYF. The chain combines TRBV12-3 or TRBV12-4 with TRBJ2-7; D possibly matches TRBD1 or TRBD2 (5 bases each). Trimming removed 2 bases from V and 5 bases from J, with 10 bases in between. This CDR3 is 13 amino acids long.

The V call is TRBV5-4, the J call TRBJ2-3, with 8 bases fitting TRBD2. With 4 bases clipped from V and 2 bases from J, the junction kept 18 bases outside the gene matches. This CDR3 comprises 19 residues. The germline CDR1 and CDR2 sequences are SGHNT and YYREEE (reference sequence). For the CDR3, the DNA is TGTGCCAGCAGCCCCAAGTTTGGTGCGGGGGGCCGAGACACAGATACGCAGTATTTT. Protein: CASSPKFGAGGRDTDTQYF.

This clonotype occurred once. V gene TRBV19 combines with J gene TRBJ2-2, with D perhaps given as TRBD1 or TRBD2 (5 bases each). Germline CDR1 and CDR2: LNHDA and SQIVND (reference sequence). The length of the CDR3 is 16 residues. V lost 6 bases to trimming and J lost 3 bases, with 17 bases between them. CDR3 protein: CASSFPGPIYTGELFF. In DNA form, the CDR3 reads TGTGCCAGTAGCTTTCCGGGACCCATATACACCGGGGAGCTGTTTTTT.

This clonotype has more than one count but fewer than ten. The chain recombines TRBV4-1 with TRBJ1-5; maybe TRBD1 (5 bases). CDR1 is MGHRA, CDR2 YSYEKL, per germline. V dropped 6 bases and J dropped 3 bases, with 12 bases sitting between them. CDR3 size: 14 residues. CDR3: CASSRTSDNQPQHF. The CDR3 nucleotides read TGCGCCAGCAGTAGGACATCGGACAATCAGCCCCAGCATTTT.

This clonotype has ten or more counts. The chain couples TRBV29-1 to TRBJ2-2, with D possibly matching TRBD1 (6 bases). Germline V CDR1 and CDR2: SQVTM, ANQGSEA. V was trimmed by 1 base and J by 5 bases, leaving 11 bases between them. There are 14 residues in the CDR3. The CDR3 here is CSVEVGTMTGELFF. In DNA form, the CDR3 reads TGCAGCGTTGAAGTCGGGACAATGACCGGGGAGCTGTTTTTT.

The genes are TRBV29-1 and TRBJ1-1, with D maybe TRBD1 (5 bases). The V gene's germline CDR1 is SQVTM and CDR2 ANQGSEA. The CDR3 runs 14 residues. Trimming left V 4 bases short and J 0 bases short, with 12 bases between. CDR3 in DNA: TGCAGCGTTGTAAGGGGCCTGATGAACACTGAAGCTTTCTTT. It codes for CSVVRGLMNTEAFF.

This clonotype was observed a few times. The CDR3: CASSLISGANVLTF. The DNA for the CDR3 is TGTGCCAGCAGCCTTATCTCTGGGGCCAACGTCCTGACTTTC. V usage is TRBV9 and J usage is TRBJ2-6; D gene unclear. This CDR3 has 14 residues. Trimming pared 4 bases from V and 0 bases from J, leaving 5 bases between. Germline V CDR1 and CDR2: SGDLS, YYNGEE. Looking up the rest from reference TRBV9 and TRBJ2-6 gives the full variable domain: DSGVTQTPKHLITATGQRVTLRCSPRSGDLSVYWYQQSLDQGLQFLIQYYNGEERAKGNILERFSAQQFPDLHSELNLSSLELGDSALYFCASSLISGANVLTFGAGSRLTVL.

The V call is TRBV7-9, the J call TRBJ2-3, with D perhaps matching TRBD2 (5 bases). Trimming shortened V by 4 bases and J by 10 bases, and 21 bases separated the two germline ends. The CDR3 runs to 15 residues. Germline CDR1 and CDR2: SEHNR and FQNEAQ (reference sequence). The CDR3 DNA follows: TGTGCCAGCAGCTCCCAAAACGACATGGGAGAGGCGCAGTATTTT. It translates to CASSSQNDMGEAQYF.

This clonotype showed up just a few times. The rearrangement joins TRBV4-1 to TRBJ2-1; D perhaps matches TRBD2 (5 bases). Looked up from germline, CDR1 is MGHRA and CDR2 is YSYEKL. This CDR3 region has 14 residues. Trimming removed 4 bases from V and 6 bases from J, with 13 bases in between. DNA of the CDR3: TGCGCCAGCAGCCCCCTCGGCGGGTCCAATGAGCAGTTCTTC. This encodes CASSPLGGSNEQFF.

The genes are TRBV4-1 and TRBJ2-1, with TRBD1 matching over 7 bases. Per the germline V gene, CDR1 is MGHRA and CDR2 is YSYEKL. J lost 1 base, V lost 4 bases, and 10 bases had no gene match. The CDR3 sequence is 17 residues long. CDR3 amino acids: CASSLTRQGGSYNEQFF. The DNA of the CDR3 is TGCGCCAGCAGCCTGACTCGACAGGGTGGATCCTACAATGAGCAGTTCTTC.

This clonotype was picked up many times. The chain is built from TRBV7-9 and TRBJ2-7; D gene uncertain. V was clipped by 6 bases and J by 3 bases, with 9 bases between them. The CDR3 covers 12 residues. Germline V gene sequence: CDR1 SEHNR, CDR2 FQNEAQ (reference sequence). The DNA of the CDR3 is TGTGCCAGCAGTGAAGGGAACTACGAGCAGTACGTC. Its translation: CASSEGNYEQYV.

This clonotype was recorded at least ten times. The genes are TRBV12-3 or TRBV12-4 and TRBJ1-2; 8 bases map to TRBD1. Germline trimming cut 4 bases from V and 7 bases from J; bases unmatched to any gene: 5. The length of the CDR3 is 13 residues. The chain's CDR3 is CASSSTGEPGYTF. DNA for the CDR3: TGTGCCAGCAGTTCGACAGGGGAGCCTGGCTACACCTTC.